Sequencing of this T cell receptor beta chain was carried out in a study of shared clonotypes between healthy human individuals. The CDR3 covers 19 residues. With 3 bases clipped from V and 2 bases from J, the junction kept 14 bases outside the gene matches. The germline CDR1 and CDR2 sequences are KGHSH and LQKENI. Only in-frame clones appear in the TCRdb table, and some are missing; sequencing was by immunoSEQ multiplex PCR. The sample has about 2 million clones, 85% to 95% seen once. J is TRBJ2-5 and V is TRBV18, with TRBD2 matching 11 bases. This clonotype was sampled from a man between 18 and 35 years old in good health. Sequencing input: naive CD4+ T cells sorted from blood. The subset was: CD45RA+ positively selected. CDR3 amino acids: CASSPKRGETSGNQETQYF. CDR3 nucleotides: TGTGCCAGCTCACCTAAACGAGGGGAGACTAGCGGGAATCAAGAGACCCAGTACTTC.